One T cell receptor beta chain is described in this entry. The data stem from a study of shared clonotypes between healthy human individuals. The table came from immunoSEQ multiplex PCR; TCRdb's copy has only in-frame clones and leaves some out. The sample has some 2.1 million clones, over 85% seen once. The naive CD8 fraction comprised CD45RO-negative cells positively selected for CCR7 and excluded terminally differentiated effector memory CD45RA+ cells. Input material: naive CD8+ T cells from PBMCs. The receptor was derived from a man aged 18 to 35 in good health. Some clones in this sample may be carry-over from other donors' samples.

For the CDR3, the DNA is TGTGCCAGCAGCTTATCAGGGGCTTCAGGGTACAATGAGCAGTTCTTC. Translated: CASSLSGASGYNEQFF. The V call is TRBV7-9, the J call TRBJ2-1; tentatively, D is TRBD1 (6 bases). CDR3 length: 16 amino acids. Looked up from germline, CDR1 is SEHNR and CDR2 is FQNEAQ (reference sequence). The V gene lost 2 bases and the J gene lost 4 bases, with 15 bases spanning the gap.